This TCR beta chain was observed in a study of cytomegalovirus exposure and HLA in healthy donors. Study-wide findings and caveats: Previous analysis showed most TCR beta V segments were productive about 87% or about 30% of the time. Associated with cytomegalovirus, according to the listing, were around 160 TCR beta chains. The authors later found most CMV-associated TCR beta chains appeared HLA-restricted.

The CDR3 extends over 14 amino acids. V shed 5 bases and J shed 9 bases, with 17 bases lying between them. In germline, CDR1 is MNHNS, CDR2 SASEGT. PCR used 60 Vbeta primers and 13 Jbeta primers. The protocol was immunoSEQ multiplex PCR, while the TCRdb copy is restricted to in-frame clones and leaves out a portion. In the table there are about 100,000 clones, 74% of which are singletons. The sample holds a few counts of this clone. No antigen is known for it. Input material: PBMCs. The chain is built from TRBV6-1 and TRBJ2-1, with a possible D match to TRBD2 (5 bases). The receptor's source is a man in his fifties or sixties in good health and CMV-seropositive. CDR3 protein: CASSRLSGQGEQFF. The CDR3 coding sequence is TGTGCCAGCAGTCGACTATCGGGTCAAGGTGAGCAGTTCTTC.